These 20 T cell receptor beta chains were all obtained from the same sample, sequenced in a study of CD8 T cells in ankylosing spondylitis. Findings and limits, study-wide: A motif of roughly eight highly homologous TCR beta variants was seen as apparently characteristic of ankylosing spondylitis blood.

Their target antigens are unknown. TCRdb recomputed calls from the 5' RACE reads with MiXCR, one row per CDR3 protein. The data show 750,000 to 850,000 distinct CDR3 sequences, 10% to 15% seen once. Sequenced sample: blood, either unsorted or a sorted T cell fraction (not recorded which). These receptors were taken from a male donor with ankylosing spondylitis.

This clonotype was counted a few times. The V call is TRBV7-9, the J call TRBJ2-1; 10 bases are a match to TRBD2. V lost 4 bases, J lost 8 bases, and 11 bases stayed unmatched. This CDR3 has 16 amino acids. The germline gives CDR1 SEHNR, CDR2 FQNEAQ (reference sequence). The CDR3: CASSSRSGGATDEQFF. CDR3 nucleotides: TGTGCCAGCAGCTCCAGAAGCGGGGGGGCCACGGATGAGCAGTTCTTC.

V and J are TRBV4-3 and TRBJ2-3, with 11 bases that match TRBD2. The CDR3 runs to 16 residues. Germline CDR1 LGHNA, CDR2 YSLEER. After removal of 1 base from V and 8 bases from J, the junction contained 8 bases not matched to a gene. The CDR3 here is CASSQVLAGDHGTQYF. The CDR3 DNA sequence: TGCGCCAGCAGCCAAGTACTAGCGGGGGACCATGGTACGCAGTATTTT.

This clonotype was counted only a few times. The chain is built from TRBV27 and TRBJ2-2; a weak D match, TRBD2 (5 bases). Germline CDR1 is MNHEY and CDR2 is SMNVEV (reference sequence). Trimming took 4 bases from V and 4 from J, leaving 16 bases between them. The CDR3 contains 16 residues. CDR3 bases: TGTGCCAGCAGTTCCCCCGGGAAAATCCCCACCGGGGAGCTGTTTTTT. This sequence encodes CASSSPGKIPTGELFF.

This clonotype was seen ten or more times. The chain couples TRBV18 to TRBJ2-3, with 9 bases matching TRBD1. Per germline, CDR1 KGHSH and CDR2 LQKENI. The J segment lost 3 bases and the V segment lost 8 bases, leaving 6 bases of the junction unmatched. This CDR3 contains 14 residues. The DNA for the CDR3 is TGTGCCAGCAGCCCGGGGACAGGGACAGATACGCAGTATTTT. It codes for CASSPGTGTDTQYF.

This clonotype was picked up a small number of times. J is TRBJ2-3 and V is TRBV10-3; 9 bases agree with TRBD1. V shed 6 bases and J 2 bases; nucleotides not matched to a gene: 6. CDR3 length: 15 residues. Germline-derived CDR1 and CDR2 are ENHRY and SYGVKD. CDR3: CAIRTGQGFTDTQYF. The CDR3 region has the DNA TGTGCCATCAGGACGGGACAGGGCTTCACAGATACGCAGTATTTT.

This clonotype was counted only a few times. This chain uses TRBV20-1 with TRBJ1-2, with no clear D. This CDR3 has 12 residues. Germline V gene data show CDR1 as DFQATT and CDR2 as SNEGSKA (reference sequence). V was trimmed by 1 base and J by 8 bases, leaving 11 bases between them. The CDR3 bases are TGCAGTGCTAGAGTTCGGGGTCGGGGCTACACCTTC. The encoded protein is CSARVRGRGYTF.

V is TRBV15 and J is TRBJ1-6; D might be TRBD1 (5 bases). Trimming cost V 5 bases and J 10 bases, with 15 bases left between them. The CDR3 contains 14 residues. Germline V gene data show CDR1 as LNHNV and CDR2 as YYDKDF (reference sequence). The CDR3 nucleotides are TGTGCCACCAGCTTGAAGGGGACGGGATCACCCCTCCACTTT. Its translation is CATSLKGTGSPLHF.

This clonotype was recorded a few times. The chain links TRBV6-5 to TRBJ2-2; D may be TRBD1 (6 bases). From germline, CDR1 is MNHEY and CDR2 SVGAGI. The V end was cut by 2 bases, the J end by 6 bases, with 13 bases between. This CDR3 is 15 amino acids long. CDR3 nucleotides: TGTGCCAGCAGTTACCTTTCAGGGGCCGCCGGGGAGCTGTTTTTT. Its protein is CASSYLSGAAGELFF.

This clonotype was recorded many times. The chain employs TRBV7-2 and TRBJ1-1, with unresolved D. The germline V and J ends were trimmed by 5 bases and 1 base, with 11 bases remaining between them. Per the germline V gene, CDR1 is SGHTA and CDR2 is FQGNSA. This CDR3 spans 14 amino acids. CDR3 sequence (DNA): TGTGCCAGCAGCAGCACACGGGCGAACACTGAAGCTTTCTTT. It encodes CASSSTRANTEAFF.

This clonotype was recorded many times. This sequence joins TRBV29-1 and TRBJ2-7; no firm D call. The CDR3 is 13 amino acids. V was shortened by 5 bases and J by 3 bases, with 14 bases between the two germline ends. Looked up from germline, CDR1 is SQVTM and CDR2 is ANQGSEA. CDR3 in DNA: TGCAGCGTTTTCGATACATCCTACTACGAGCAGTACTTC. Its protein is CSVFDTSYYEQYF.

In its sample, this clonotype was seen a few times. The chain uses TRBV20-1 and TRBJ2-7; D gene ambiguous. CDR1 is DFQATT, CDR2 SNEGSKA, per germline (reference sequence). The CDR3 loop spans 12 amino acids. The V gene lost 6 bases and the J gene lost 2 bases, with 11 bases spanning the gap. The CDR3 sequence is CSAAISAYEQYF. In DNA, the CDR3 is TGCAGTGCGGCGATCTCTGCCTACGAGCAGTACTTC.

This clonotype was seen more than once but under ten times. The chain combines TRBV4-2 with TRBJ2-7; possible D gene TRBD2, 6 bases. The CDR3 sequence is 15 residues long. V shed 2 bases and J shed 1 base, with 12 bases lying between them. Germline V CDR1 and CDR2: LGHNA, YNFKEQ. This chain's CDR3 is CASSQWRDWSYEQYF. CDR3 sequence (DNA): TGTGCCAGCAGCCAATGGAGGGACTGGTCCTACGAGCAGTACTTC.

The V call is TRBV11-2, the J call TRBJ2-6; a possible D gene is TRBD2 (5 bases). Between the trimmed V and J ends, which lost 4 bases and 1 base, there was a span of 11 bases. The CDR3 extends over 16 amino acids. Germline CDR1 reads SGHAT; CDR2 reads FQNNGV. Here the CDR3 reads CASSSPRGSGANVLTF. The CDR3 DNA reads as TGTGCCAGCAGCTCCCCACGGGGTTCTGGGGCCAACGTCCTGACTTTC.

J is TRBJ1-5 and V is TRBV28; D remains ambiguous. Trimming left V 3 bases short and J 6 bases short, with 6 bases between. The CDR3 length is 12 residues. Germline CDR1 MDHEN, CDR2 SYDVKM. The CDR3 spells CASSFLAQPQHF. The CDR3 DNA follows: TGTGCCAGCAGTTTTCTTGCTCAGCCCCAGCATTTT. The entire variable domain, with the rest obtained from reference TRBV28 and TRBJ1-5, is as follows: DVKVTQSSRYLVKRTGEKVFLECVQDMDHENMFWYRQDPGLGLRLIYFSYDVKMKEKGDIPEGYSVSREKKERFSLILESASTNQTSMYLCASSFLAQPQHFGDGTRLSIL.

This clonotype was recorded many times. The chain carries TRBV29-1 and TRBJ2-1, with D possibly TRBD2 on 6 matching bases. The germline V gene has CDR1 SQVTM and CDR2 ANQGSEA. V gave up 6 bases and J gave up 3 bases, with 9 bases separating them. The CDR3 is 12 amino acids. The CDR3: CSVGGNYNEQFF. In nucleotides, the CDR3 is TGCAGCGTGGGAGGTAACTACAATGAGCAGTTCTTC.

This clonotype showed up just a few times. The DNA for the CDR3 is TGCGCCAGCGCCTCCGGGACAGGGGGAGGCTACACCTTC. It encodes CASASGTGGGYTF. The chain uses TRBV5-1 and TRBJ1-2, with TRBD1 matching 11 bases. Germline lookup yields CDR1 SGHRS and CDR2 YFSETQ. V shed 7 bases, J shed 8 bases, and the junction held 7 bases outside the gene matches. The CDR3 extends over 13 amino acids.

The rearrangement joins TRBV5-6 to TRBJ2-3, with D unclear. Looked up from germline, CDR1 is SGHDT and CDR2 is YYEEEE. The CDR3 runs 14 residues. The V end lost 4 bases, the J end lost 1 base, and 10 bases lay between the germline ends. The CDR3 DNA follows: TGTGCCAGCAGCCTGAGTTGGGGCACAGATACGCAGTATTTT. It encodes CASSLSWGTDTQYF.

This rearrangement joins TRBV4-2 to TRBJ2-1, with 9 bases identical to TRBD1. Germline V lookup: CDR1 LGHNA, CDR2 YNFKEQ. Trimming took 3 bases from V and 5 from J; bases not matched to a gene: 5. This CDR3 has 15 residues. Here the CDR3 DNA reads TGTGCCAGCAGCCACGTACAGGGGGCGGACAATGAGCAGTTCTTC. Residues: CASSHVQGADNEQFF.

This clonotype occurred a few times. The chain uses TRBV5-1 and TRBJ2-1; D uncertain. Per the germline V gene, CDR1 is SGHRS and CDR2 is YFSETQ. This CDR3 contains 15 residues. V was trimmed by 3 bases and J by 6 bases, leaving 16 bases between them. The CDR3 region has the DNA TGCGCCAGCAGCTCGAGCCTGTCTTCGGGCAATGAGCAGTTCTTC. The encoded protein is CASSSSLSSGNEQFF.

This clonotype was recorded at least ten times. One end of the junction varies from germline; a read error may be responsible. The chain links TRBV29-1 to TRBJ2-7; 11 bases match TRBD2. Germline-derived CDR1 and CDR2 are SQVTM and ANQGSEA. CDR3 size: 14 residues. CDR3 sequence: CSGRTSGLSSEQYF. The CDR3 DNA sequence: TGCAGCGGGCGGACTAGCGGGCTTTCCTCCGAGCAGTACTTC.